Below, 11 T cell receptor beta chains from the same sample are listed, as sequenced in a study of PD-1 blockade in classical Hodgkin lymphoma (dated by TCRdb to the early 2020s). Library generation was performed with the immunoSEQ multiplex PCR assay. This is the immuneACCESS table as TCRdb keeps it, with only in-frame sequences that have V and J called. A part of the clones is gone; compared with another copy, unresolved V genes explain less than half, and the rest is unexplained. This sample has fewer than 40,000 clones in its table, and about 89% of those were observed once. The ten biggest clones cover about 0.22% of the sample. The label giving this sample's time point can be read as: newly diagnosed, previously untreated cHL patient sample. Magnetic negative selection with a Miltenyi CD4+ T cell isolation kit was used to purify CD4+ T cells from thawed PBMCs. Sequences were obtained from CD4+ T cells from blood. The source is a human donor with classical Hodgkin lymphoma.

The chain links TRBV18 to TRBJ2-3, with 10 bases identical to TRBD1. CDR1 and CDR2 from the germline V gene are KGHSH and LQKENI. This CDR3 contains 15 residues. Losses at the gene ends were 1 base for V and 3 bases for J; bases not matched to a gene: 1. In nucleotides, the CDR3 is TGTGCCAGCTCACCACTGGGACAGGGGACAGATACGCAGTATTTT. Its protein product is CASSPLGQGTDTQYF. The full variable domain, in which reference TRBV18 and TRBJ2-3 provide the parts outside the CDR3, is NAGVMQNPRHLVRRRGQEARLRCSPMKGHSHVYWYRQLPEEGLKFMVYLQKENIIDESGMPKERFSAEFPKEGPSILRIQQVVRGDSAAYFCASSPLGQGTDTQYFGPGTRLTVL.

This clone was counted between two and nine times. The chain links TRBV5-1 to TRBJ1-6; unclear D gene. The CDR3 sequence is 14 residues long. The germline V gene encodes CDR1 SGHRS and CDR2 YFSETQ. Trimming cost V 2 bases and J 10 bases, with 13 bases left between them. The CDR3 reads CASSFTVKDSPLHF. CDR3 nucleotides: TGCGCCAGCAGCTTCACTGTTAAGGACTCACCCCTCCACTTT.

This clone showed up just once. The chain carries TRBV11-3 and TRBJ1-6; D is possibly TRBD1 (6 bases). CDR3 length equals 13 residues. V lost 4 bases to trimming and J lost 12 bases, with 13 bases between them. The germline CDR1 and CDR2 sequences are SGHNT and YENEEA. The CDR3 sequence is CASSSNREGPLHF. Here the CDR3 DNA reads TGTGCCAGCAGCTCTAACAGGGAAGGACCCCTCCACTTT.

The chain is built from TRBV28 and TRBJ1-2; 8 bases map to TRBD1. The V and J ends lost 8 bases and 7 bases, in that order; junction bases with no gene match: 6. Germline V gene data show CDR1 as MDHEN and CDR2 as SYDVKM. CDR3 length equals 12 residues. CDR3 amino acids: CASGQGQSGYTF. The CDR3, as DNA: TGTGCCAGCGGACAGGGTCAGTCTGGCTACACCTTC.

The count of this clone is one. The rearrangement uses TRBV2 and TRBJ2-1; no firm D call. The V end was cut by 11 bases, the J end by 4 bases, with 9 bases between. Germline-derived CDR1 and CDR2 are SNHLY and FYNNEI. The length of the CDR3 is 11 residues. The CDR3 loop is CARAAYNEQFF. Written as DNA, the CDR3 is TGTGCCCGCGCAGCTTACAATGAGCAGTTCTTC.

The V and J genes are TRBV5-5 and TRBJ2-2, with D perhaps matching TRBD1 (6 bases). The CDR3 consists of 15 residues. CDR1 is SGHKS and CDR2 is YYEKEE in the germline V gene (reference sequence). Between the trimmed V and J ends, which lost 3 bases and 7 bases, there was a span of 16 bases. In DNA form, the CDR3 reads TGTGCCAGCAGCTCAATTCAGGGGTATGGCGGGGAGCTGTTTTTT. It encodes CASSSIQGYGGELFF.

This sequence joins TRBV7-2 and TRBJ1-2; D may be TRBD1 (5 bases). The ends were cut back, 1 base at V and 2 bases at J, with 11 bases in the middle. CDR3 length equals 15 residues. Per the germline V gene, CDR1 is SGHTA and CDR2 is FQGNSA. CDR3 amino acids: CASSLGGPGNYGYTF. CDR3 coding DNA: TGTGCCAGCAGCTTAGGTGGGCCAGGGAACTATGGCTACACCTTC.

The V call is TRBV6-5, the J call TRBJ1-1, with D possibly TRBD1 on 5 matching bases. Per germline, CDR1 MNHEY and CDR2 SVGAGI. This CDR3 contains 11 residues. V lost 7 bases, J lost 7 bases, and 10 bases lay in between. The CDR3 sequence: CASTRDSEAFF. CDR3 in DNA: TGTGCCAGCACCCGAGACAGTGAAGCTTTCTTT.

The V and J genes are TRBV6-1 and TRBJ1-2, with D possibly being TRBD1 (6 bases). Per the germline V gene, CDR1 is MNHNS and CDR2 is SASEGT. The length of the CDR3 is 13 residues. V was trimmed by 2 bases and J by 2 bases, leaving 6 bases between them. The CDR3 sequence is CASSERGNYGYTF. CDR3 sequence (DNA): TGTGCCAGCAGTGAAAGGGGGAACTATGGCTACACCTTC.

The chain has TRBV9 and TRBJ2-7, with D possibly TRBD1 on 6 matching bases. Trimming pared 0 bases from V and 5 bases from J, leaving 15 bases between. There are 15 residues in the CDR3. Germline V gene data show CDR1 as SGDLS and CDR2 as YYNGEE. CDR3 in DNA: TGTGCCAGCAGCGTAGAAGAGGGGGTGAGTGACGAGCAGTACTTC. Its protein is CASSVEEGVSDEQYF.

The V call is TRBV18, the J call TRBJ2-5, with D hard to call. Per germline, CDR1 KGHSH and CDR2 LQKENI. This CDR3 spans 11 amino acids. V dropped 2 bases and J dropped 3 bases, with 1 base sitting between them. The CDR3 DNA is TGTGCCAGCTCACCAGAAGAGACCCAGTACTTC. This gives the protein CASSPEETQYF.